This TCR beta chain is from a study of shared clonotypes between healthy human individuals. The study ran the assay at deep level. The table came from immunoSEQ multiplex PCR; TCRdb's copy has only in-frame clones and leaves some out. The profile shows hundreds of thousands of clones, around 86% of them singletons. Each CD8 memory set brought CD45RO+ cells together with CCR7-negative CD45RA+ TemRA cells. Looked up from germline, CDR1 is SGHAT and CDR2 is FQNNGV. Trimming removed 5 bases at V and 0 bases at J, with 14 bases between. The CDR3 loop spans 15 amino acids. Overall study results and limits: Expectations were that clonotype sharing among donors would be affected by sequencing depth. Despite large depth, rarefaction showed incomplete sorted-subset sequencing.

In regard to this clone: The antigen remains undetermined.

Sequenced input: memory CD8+ T cells sorted from blood. Documented subset: CD45RO+ cells pooled with CCR7-negative TemRA cells. J is TRBJ2-7 and V is TRBV11-2; D might be TRBD2 (6 bases). The TCR sequence derives from a man aged 18-30 years in good health. CDR3 loop: CASSREGGVSYEQYF. CDR3 DNA: TGTGCCAGCAGCCGCGAAGGAGGGGTCTCCTACGAGCAGTACTTC.